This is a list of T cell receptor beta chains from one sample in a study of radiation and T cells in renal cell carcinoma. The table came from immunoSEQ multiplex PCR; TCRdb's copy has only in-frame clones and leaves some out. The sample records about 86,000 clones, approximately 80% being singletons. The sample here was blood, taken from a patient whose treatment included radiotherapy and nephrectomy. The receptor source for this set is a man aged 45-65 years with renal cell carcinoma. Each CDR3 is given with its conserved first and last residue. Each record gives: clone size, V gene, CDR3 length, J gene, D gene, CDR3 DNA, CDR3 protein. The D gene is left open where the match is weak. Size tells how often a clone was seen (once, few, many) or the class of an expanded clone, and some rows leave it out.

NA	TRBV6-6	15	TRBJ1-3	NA	TGTGCCAGCAGTTCCCAGGGCTCATCTGGAAACACCATATATTTT	CASSSQGSSGNTIYF
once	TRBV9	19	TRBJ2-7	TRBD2	TGTGCCAGCAGCCCCCGCGAAGAGGGACTAGCGGGAGGAAAGGGTGAGCAGTACTTC	CASSPREEGLAGGKGEQYF
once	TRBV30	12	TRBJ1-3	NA	TGTGCCTGGAGTGTAAATGGAAACACCATATATTTT	CAWSVNGNTIYF
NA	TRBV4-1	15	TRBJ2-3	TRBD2	TGCGCCAGCAGCCAAGACTGGCGGGGGGGAGATACGCAGTATTTT	CASSQDWRGGDTQYF
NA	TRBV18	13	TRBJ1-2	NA	TGTGCCAGCTCACTCGAGTCCTTACATGGCTACACCTTC	CASSLESLHGYTF
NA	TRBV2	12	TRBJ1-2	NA	TGTGCCACCGGACGGACTAACTATGGCTACACCTTC	CATGRTNYGYTF
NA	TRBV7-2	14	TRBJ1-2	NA	TGTGCCAGCAGCTTGCAGGGGAATGACTATGGCTACACCTTC	CASSLQGNDYGYTF
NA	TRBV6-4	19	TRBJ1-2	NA	TGTGCCAGCAGTGACCGGCTCTCGGGGGGCCGTAGGGGGAGAGATGGCTACACCTTC	CASSDRLSGGRRGRDGYTF
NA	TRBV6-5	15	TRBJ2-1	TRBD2	TGTGCCAGCAGTCTACAAGGACTAGCCCGCAATGAGCAGTTCTTC	CASSLQGLARNEQFF
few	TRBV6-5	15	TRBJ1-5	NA	TGTGCCAGCAGTTACTCGTCAGGGGGCAATCAGCCCCAGCATTTT	CASSYSSGGNQPQHF
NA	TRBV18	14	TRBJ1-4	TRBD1	TGTGCCAGCTCACCACAGGGGGCAAACGAAAAACTGTTTTTT	CASSPQGANEKLFF
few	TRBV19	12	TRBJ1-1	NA	TGTGCCAGTAGTATAGAGAACACTGAAGCTTTCTTT	CASSIENTEAFF
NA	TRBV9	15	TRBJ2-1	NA	TGTGCCAGCAGCGTAGATCTCGGGCGCTACAATGAGCAGTTCTTC	CASSVDLGRYNEQFF
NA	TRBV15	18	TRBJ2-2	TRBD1	TGTGCCACCAGCAGAGAAGGGACAGGGTTGGTGAACACCGGGGAGCTGTTTTTT	CATSREGTGLVNTGELFF
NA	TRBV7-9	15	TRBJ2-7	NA	TGTGCCAGCAGCGGTATAAGGGCTGACCACTACGAGCAGTACTTC	CASSGIRADHYEQYF
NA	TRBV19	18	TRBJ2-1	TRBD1	TGTGCCAGTAGTATAAAGGGGGCAGGAGTTGACGCCCGCAATGAGCAGTTCTTC	CASSIKGAGVDARNEQFF
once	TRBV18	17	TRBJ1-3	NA	TGTGCCAGCTCTCCCCGTGGGGCAGACCGCTCTGGAAACACCATATATTTT	CASSPRGADRSGNTIYF
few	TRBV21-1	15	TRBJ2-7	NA	TGTGCCAGCAGCAATCCGGGACAGGGGTACTACGAGCAGTACTTC	CASSNPGQGYYEQYF
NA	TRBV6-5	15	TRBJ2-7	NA	TGTGCCAGCAGTCCCGGGGACCCTTGGTGGTACGAGCAGTACTTC	CASSPGDPWWYEQYF
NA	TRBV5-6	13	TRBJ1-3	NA	TGTGCCAGCAGCTTAGTCTCTGGAAACACCATATATTTT	CASSLVSGNTIYF
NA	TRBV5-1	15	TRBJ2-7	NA	TGCGCCAGCAGCTTGGATCCGACGCTCTCCTACGAGCAGTACTTC	CASSLDPTLSYEQYF
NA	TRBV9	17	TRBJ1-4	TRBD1	TGTGCCAGCAGCGTAGGCCTAAACAGGGGAACTAATGAAAAACTGTTTTTT	CASSVGLNRGTNEKLFF
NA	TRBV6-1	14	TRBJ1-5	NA	TGTGCCAGCGATTCGGGGGGCATCGGCCAGCCCCAGCATTTT	CASDSGGIGQPQHF
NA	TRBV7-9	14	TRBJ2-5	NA	TGTGCCAGCACCCTGGGAGGGGGTGAAGAGACCCAGTACTTC	CASTLGGGEETQYF
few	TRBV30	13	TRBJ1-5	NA	TGTGCCTGGAGTGTTGGGGAGAGGCGGCCCCAGCATTTT	CAWSVGERRPQHF
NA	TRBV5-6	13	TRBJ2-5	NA	TGTGCCAGCAGTTCTAGGGGGGAAGAGACCCAGTACTTC	CASSSRGEETQYF
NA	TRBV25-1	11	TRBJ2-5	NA	TGTGCCAGCAGTGAATATGAGACCCAGTACTTC	CASSEYETQYF
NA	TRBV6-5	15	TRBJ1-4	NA	TGTGCCAGCAGCAAAACACTGGGCGCTAATGAAAAACTGTTTTTT	CASSKTLGANEKLFF
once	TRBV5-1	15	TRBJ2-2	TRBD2	TGCGCCAGCAGCGTGGGGGGGACGAACACCGGGGAGCTGTTTTTT	CASSVGGTNTGELFF
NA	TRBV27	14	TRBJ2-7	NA	TGTGCCAGCAGTTTATTTTCTCAAACCTACGAGCAGTACTTC	CASSLFSQTYEQYF
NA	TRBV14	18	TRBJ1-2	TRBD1	TGTGCCAGCAGCCAAGATACAGGGGGCGCTTTTTTGGGCTATGGCTACACCTTC	CASSQDTGGAFLGYGYTF
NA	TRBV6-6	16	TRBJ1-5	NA	TGTGCCAGCAGTTACCGTCCGGGGGATAGCAATCAGCCCCAGCATTTT	CASSYRPGDSNQPQHF
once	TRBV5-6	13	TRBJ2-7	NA	TGTGCCAGCAGCCCGGATTCCTCCTACGAGCAGTACTTC	CASSPDSSYEQYF
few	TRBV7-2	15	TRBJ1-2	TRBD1	TGTGCCAGCAGCCTTCGACAGGGTTGGAACTATGGCTACACCTTC	CASSLRQGWNYGYTF
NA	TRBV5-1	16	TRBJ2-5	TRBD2	TGCGCCAGCAGTGCGGGGGGGCCAAGTTGGATGGAGACCCAGTACTTC	CASSAGGPSWMETQYF
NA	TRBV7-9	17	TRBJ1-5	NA	TGTGCCAGCAGCCAAGAGGGTCCGCTTTCAGGGAATCAGCCCCAGCATTTT	CASSQEGPLSGNQPQHF
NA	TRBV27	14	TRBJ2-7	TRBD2	TGTGCCAGCAGTTTTAGCGGGAGGTCCTACGAGCAGTACTTC	CASSFSGRSYEQYF
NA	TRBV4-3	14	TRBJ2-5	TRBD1	TGCGCCAGCAGCCAACCGGGACAGCAAGAGACCCAGTACTTC	CASSQPGQQETQYF
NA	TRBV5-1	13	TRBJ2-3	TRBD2	TGCGCCTCGGCTAGCGGGGCCACAGATACGCAGTATTTT	CASASGATDTQYF
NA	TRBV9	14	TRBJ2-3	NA	TGTGCCAGCAGCTCAAGGGGGGGCACAGATACGCAGTATTTT	CASSSRGGTDTQYF
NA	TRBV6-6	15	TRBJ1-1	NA	TGTGCCAGCCGACCTTTGGGACACCAGAACACTGAAGCTTTCTTT	CASRPLGHQNTEAFF
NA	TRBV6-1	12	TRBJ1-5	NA	TGTGCCAGCACCCGGGTGGGGAAACCCCAGCATTTT	CASTRVGKPQHF
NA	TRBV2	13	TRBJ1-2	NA	TGTGCCAGCAGCCTGACAGGCCTCTATGGCTACACCTTC	CASSLTGLYGYTF